This TCR beta chain was captured in a study of control samples from healthy donors and cancer patients (dated by TCRdb to 2020 to 2022). The library was generated by the immunoSEQ multiplex PCR assay. TCRdb took over this immuneACCESS table, retaining in-frame rearrangements with V and J assigned. Such tables are incomplete; in checked studies, under half of the missing clones stem from an unresolved V gene, and the remainder is unexplained. The sample records approximately 140,000 clones, under 95% of which are singletons. The ten largest clonotypes hold approximately 7% of the sample. A distance of 14 bases separates the germline ends of V and J, which lose 3 bases and 4 bases respectively. CDR1 and CDR2 (SGHTS, YDEGEE) derive from the germline V gene. Taken from cysteine to phenylalanine, the CDR3 has 15 residues. Of the read, only the CDR3 DNA is kept; its 45 bases are in frame from base 1. Worth noting for this clone: Its antigen specificity is not known. Base qualities are missing; no much larger clone stands one base away.

This receptor was taken from a man between 18 and 35 years old in good health. Sequenced material: blood. The rearrangement joined TRBV5-8 to TRBJ1-3; TRBD1 is perhaps the D gene, given 6 matching bases. The CDR3 loop reads CASSSRGIVGNTIYF. The sequenced DNA is TGTGCCAGCAGCTCCAGGGGAATAGTGGGAAACACCATATATTTT.